This TCR beta chain originates from a study of T cell responses to AZD1222 COVID-19 vaccine (dated by TCRdb to the early 2020s). At the level of the whole study: Because spike-specific TCR depth and breadth did not differ between the two schedules, AZD1222 recipients who got a second dose at roughly 4 weeks were pooled with those who got a second dose at roughly 12 weeks. TCR sequencing covered roughly 230 trial participants: 207 given two doses of AZD1222 and 26 given two doses of MenACWY control vaccine. Trial participants were enrolled into age subgroups of 18-55, 56-69 and 70-plus years, which contained around 140, 26 and 57 TCR-sequenced participants, respectively.

The time point label, as the study defines it: baseline before first vaccination. Samples from vaccinated people were obtained from the UK trials COV001 and COV002, which included a single-blind randomized controlled phase 2/3 trial of AZD1222 (ChAdOx1 nCoV-19) in healthy adults. Trial participant PBMC samples were collected at day 0 and day 28 after the second dose for TCRbeta chain sequencing. The CDR3 regions of human TCRbeta chains were subjected to immunosequencing. The authors' pipeline ran thus. Repertoire TCRs were checked for matches against a reference library of SARS-CoV-2-specific TCRs that had been generated using the MIRA antigen-specificity platform. Breadth was defined as the fraction of unique TCRs that were SARS-CoV-2-associated. Depth was defined as the fraction of total T cells that were SARS-CoV-2-associated. Each spike-specific TCR was assigned to its reactive spike region and to a CD4 or CD8 class using the MIRA data. Log10-transformed breadth and depth values were compared by one-way ANOVA with Sidak's multiple comparisons tests. TCRdb's version of the immuneACCESS table is confined to in-frame rearrangements and falls short of the full clone set. An unresolved V gene accounts for under half of the shortfall where checked; the remainder is of unknown origin. V and J calls and clone size are copied from that table; D and trimming were computed from the DNA. The sample table shows 100,000 to 120,000 clones, and 70% to 90% are seen once. The ten largest make up about 3% of the sample.

V is clipped by 1 base and J by 0 bases, and the sequence between their germline boundaries is 9 bases long. The CDR3, cysteine through phenylalanine, is 15 amino acids long. The read is trimmed to its CDR3 DNA, 45 bases read in frame from base 1. According to the germline V gene, CDR1 reads SNHLY and CDR2 reads FYNNEI. Comments on this clone: This clone's antigen is unknown. Base quality data are lacking; no much larger clone is found one base away.

What the study reported, not specific to this receptor: After two AZD1222 doses, both the breadth and the depth of spike-specific TCRs were significantly higher than at day 0 and than in MenACWY recipients. The vaccine-associated CD4 TCRs covered the entire spike protein, and the dominant responses fell in regions 160-218 and 743-854. In the small 56-69-year group, the increase in depth fell short of significance, most likely because of low power. No day 14 peak-response samples were available, so repertoires were characterized only after the peak T cell response. Conclusions about previously exposed vaccinees are limited because only a handful of AZD1222 recipients were SARS-CoV-2 seropositive at baseline. Epitopes outside the regions mutated in the B.1.351 and B.1.1.7 variants were reportedly recognized by nearly half of the unique spike-specific TCRs. Most participants were white British and females outnumbered males, and the authors suggested that clonal diversity may have been underestimated.

The V and J genes are TRBV2 and TRBJ1-2; a confident D gene designation cannot be given. This clonotype was sampled from an adult in good health. The sequencing here drew on peripheral blood, taken on day 0 of AZD1222 vaccination. The DNA reads TGTGCCAGCAGTGAAGGACCGAGTACTAACTATGGCTACACCTTC. It codes for CASSEGPSTNYGYTF.